This T cell receptor (beta chain) was observed in a study of T cell responses to AZD1222 COVID-19 vaccine. Some clones are missing from TCRdb's copy, which holds only in-frame ones; the method was immunoSEQ multiplex PCR. The table includes 100,000 to 150,000 clones, 70% to 90% detected once. Germline V lookup: CDR1 LGHNA, CDR2 YSLEER. Trimming took off 1 base at V and 6 bases at J, with 11 bases between the two ends. The CDR3 extends over 14 amino acids. This sequence was found in an adult in good health. This specimen consisted of peripheral blood, obtained on day 0 of AZD1222 vaccination. The V call is TRBV4-3, the J call TRBJ2-3; D may be TRBD1 or TRBD2 (5 bases each). Here the CDR3 reads CASSQGRELDTQYF. Here the CDR3 DNA reads TGCGCCAGCAGCCAAGGCAGGGAGTTGGATACGCAGTATTTT.